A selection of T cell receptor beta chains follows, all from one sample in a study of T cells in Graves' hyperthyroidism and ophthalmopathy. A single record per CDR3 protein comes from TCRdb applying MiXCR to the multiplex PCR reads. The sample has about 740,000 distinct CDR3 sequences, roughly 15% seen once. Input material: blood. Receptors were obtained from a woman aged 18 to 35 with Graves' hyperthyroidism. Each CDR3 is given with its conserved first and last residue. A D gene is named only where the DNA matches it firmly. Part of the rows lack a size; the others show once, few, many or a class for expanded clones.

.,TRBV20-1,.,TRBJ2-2,TGCAGTGCTAGAGACTTTCTCAGGGTTGACACCGGGGAGCTGCTTTTT,CSARDFLRVDTGELLF
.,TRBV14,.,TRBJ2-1,TGTGCCAGCAACCAAGATCAACAGGCCTACAATGAGCAGTTCTTC,CASNQDQQAYNEQFF
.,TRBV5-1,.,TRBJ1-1,TGCACCAGCAGCTTGGTTAAGAACACTGAAGCTTTCTTT,CTSSLVKNTEAFF
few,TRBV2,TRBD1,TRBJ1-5,TGTGCCAGCAGTGACACAGGGGGCAGCAATCAGCCCCAGCATTTT,CASSDTGGSNQPQHF
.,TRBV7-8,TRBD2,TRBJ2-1,TGTGCCAGCAGCTTAAATACGGGGGGGGGATACAATGAGCAGTTCTTC,CASSLNTGGGYNEQFF
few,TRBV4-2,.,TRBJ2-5,TGTGCCAGCAGCCAACGAGTTAGAGCGGACCAAGAGACCCAGTACTTC,CASSQRVRADQETQYF
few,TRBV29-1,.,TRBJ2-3,TGCAGCGGCTGGACAGTCGGAAATACGCAGTATTTT,CSGWTVGNTQYF
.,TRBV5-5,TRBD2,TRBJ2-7,TGTGCCAGCAGCTTGGGACTAGCGGGGCTTACCTACGAGCAGTACTTC,CASSLGLAGLTYEQYF
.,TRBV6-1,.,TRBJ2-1,TGTGCCAGCAGTGACAGGGTGTTCAACAATGAGCAGTTCTTC,CASSDRVFNNEQFF
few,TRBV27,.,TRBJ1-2,TGTGCCAGCAGTTCCGCCGGCCGGGACGGACACTATGGCTACACCTTC,CASSSAGRDGHYGYTF